The sequence of this T cell receptor beta chain was determined in a study of cytomegalovirus exposure and HLA in healthy donors. Across the whole study: According to later analysis, the same platform produced the 120 or so validation and several hundred first-cohort repertoires.

The junction had 4 bases not matched to a gene; V was cut back by 3 bases and J by 5 bases. CDR1 and CDR2 (germline): SGHTA, FQGTGA. CDR3 size: 16 residues. Sequenced by immunoSEQ multiplex PCR; TCRdb stores in-frame clones only, minus some. Of about 120,000 clones detected, 88% appear once; the ten largest clones hold almost 1.5%. The chain joins TRBV7-3 to TRBJ2-3, with 14 bases aligning to TRBD2. Sequences were obtained from PBMCs. The TCR was taken from a woman under 40 in good health and CMV-seropositive. CDR3 bases: TGTGCCAGCAGCTTCGGACTAGCGGGGGGTAAAGATACGCAGTATTTT. Its translation: CASSFGLAGGKDTQYF.